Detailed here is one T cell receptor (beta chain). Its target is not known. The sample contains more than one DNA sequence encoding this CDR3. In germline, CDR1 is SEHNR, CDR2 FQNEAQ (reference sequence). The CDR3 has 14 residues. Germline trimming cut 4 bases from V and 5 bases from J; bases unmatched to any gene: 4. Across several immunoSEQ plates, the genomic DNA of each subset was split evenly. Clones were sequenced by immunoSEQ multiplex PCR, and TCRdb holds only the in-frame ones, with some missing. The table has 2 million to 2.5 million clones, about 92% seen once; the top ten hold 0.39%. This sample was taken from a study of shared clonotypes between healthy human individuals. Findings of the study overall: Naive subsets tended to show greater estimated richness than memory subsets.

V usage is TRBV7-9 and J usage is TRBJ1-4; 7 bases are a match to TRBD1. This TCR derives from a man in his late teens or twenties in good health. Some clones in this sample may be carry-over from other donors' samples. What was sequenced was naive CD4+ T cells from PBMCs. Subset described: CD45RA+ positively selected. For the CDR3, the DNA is TGTGCCAGCAGCTCCCGACAGGGAAATGAAAAACTGTTTTTT. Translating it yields CASSSRQGNEKLFF.